A single T cell receptor (beta chain) is shown here with its context. The antigen is undetermined. The use of a sample-barcoded 5' primer and a J-beta primer mix characterized a second PCR of 7 to 11 cycles. Each sample yielded at least 2.5 million CDR3-containing paired-end reads. One entry per CDR3 protein, called by TCRdb with MiXCR from the 5' RACE reads. The sample carries about 1,600,000 distinct CDR3 sequences, around 42% recorded once. V lost 5 bases, J lost 0 bases, and 8 bases lay in between. This CDR3 has 14 amino acids. CDR1 and CDR2 (germline): SQVTM, ANQGSEA. The data are from a study of blood T cells in healthy people across ages. Whole-study findings and limits: Both higher diversity and more naive CD4+ cells marked long-lived donors when set against aged donors.

The rearrangement uses TRBV29-1 and TRBJ2-6; D is uncertain. Sequencing was done on a sample of blood. This TCR was recovered from a woman aged 18-35 years in good health. Here the CDR3 DNA reads TGCAGCGTTCGGCCACTCTCTGGGGCCAACGTCCTGACTTTC. It encodes CSVRPLSGANVLTF.